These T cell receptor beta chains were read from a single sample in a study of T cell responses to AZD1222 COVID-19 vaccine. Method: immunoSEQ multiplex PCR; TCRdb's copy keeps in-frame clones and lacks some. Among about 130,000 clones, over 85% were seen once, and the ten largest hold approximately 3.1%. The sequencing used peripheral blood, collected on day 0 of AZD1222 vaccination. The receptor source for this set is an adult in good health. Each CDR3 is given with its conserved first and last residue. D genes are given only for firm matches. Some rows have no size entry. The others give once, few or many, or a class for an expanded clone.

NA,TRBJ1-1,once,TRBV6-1,TGTGCCAGCAGTGAATACGCGAGTCGGCTCACTGAAGCTTTCTTT,CASSEYASRLTEAFF
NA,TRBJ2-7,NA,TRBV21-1,TGTGCCTTTCTACTGGGAGATACCTACGAGCAGTACTTC,CAFLLGDTYEQYF
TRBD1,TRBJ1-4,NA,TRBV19,TGTGCCAGTAGCCGGGACAGCTCCTCTAATGAAAAACTGTTTTTT,CASSRDSSSNEKLFF
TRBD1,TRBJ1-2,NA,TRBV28,TGTGCCAGCAGTTTACCCGGACAGGGGAGTGATTCGTATGGCTACACCTTC,CASSLPGQGSDSYGYTF
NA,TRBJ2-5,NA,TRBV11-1,TGTGCCAGCAGCTTAGAAGTCCAAGAGACCCAGTACTTC,CASSLEVQETQYF
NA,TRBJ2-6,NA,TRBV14,TGTGCCAGCAGCCCAACGCAGGGGATGAGCTCTGGGGCCAACGTCCTGACTTTC,CASSPTQGMSSGANVLTF
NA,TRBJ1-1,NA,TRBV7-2,TGTGCCAGCAGCTTAGGGAGATCGAGGGACACTGAAGCTTTCTTT,CASSLGRSRDTEAFF
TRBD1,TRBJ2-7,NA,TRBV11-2,TGTGCCAGCAGCAACGACAGGGCCGAGCAGTACTTC,CASSNDRAEQYF
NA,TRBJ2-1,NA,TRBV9,TGTGCCAGCAGCTCCCCACCAGGGGCGGGAGAGATGGATGAGCAGTTCTTC,CASSSPPGAGEMDEQFF
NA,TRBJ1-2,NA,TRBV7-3,TGTGCCAGCAGCTCCAACGGGTTCTACACCTTC,CASSSNGFYTF
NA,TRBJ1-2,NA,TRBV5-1,TGCGCCAGCACCAGGGGCTACACCTTC,CASTRGYTF
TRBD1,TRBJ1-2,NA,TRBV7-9,TGTGCCAGCAGCTTACCAGGGACAGGAGGATATGGCTACACCTTC,CASSLPGTGGYGYTF